The clone carrying this TCR beta chain was recorded a few times. Its matching antigen is unknown. The presence of a unique molecular identifier marked each TCR cDNA molecule. A single record per CDR3 protein comes from TCRdb applying MiXCR to the 5' RACE reads. Found here are 4,400 or so distinct CDR3 sequences, 8.4% of them singletons; the top ten hold about 17%. Noted time point: sample taken at primary tumor resection. The input material, whole RNA from tumor, nontumor lung or frozen PBMC, was sequenced unsorted. Looked up from germline, CDR1 is MNHNS and CDR2 is SASEGT. Trimming removed 2 bases from V and 3 bases from J, with 5 bases in between. This CDR3 comprises 12 residues. This entry comes from a study of spatial heterogeneity in lung cancer. Study conclusions and caveats: The study found that expanded intratumoral alpha and beta TCR counts tracked tumor mutation counts.

The source is a female donor with early-stage non-small cell lung cancer. The sample was lung tumor tissue, taken at surgery. The chain combines TRBV6-1 with TRBJ2-7; the D is unclear. The CDR3 DNA reads TGTGCCAGCAGTGAACCAGGCTACGAGCAGTACTTC. Translating it yields CASSEPGYEQYF.